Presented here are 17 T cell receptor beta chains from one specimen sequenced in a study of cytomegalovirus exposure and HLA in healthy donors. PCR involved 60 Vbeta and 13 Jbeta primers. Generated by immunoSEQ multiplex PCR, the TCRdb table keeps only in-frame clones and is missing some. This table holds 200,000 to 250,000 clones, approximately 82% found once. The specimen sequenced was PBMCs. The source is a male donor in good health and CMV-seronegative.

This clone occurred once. The CDR3 sequence: CASSFERISDNEQFF. In DNA, the CDR3 is TGTGCCAGCAGTTTTGAGAGAATTTCCGACAATGAGCAGTTCTTC. The chain couples TRBV27 to TRBJ2-1; no definite D call. The CDR3 has 15 residues. The ends were cut back, 3 bases at V and 5 bases at J, with 14 bases in the middle. The germline gives CDR1 MNHEY, CDR2 SMNVEV (reference sequence).

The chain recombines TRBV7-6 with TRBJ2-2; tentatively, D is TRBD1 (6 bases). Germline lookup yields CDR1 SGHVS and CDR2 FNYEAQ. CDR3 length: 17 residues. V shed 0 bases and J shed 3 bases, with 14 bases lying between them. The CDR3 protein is CASSLATGRLDTGELFF. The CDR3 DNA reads TGTGCCAGCAGCTTAGCTACAGGGAGATTGGACACCGGGGAGCTGTTTTTT.

The CDR3 reads CASSSRTTKDREGTEAFF. The CDR3 coding sequence is TGTGCCAGCAGCTCCCGAACCACAAAGGACAGGGAAGGGACTGAAGCTTTCTTT. The chain couples TRBV7-2 to TRBJ1-1; 8 bases line up with TRBD1. J gave up 5 bases and V 4 bases, and 18 bases lay outside the gene matches. The CDR3 spans 18 residues. CDR1 is SGHTA, CDR2 FQGNSA, per germline. Full variable domain (rest looked up from reference TRBV7-2 and TRBJ1-1): GAGVSQSPSNKVTEKGKDVELRCDPISGHTALYWYRQSLGQGLEFLIYFQGNSAPDKSGLPSDRFSAERTGGSVSTLTIQRTQQEDSAVYLCASSSRTTKDREGTEAFFGQGTRLTVV.

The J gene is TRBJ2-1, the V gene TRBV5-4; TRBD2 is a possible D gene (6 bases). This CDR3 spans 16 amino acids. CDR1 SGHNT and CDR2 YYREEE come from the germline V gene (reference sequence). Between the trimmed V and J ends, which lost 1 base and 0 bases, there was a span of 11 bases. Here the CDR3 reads CASSLLWEDSYNEQFF. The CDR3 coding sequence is TGTGCCAGCAGCTTGTTGTGGGAGGACTCCTACAATGAGCAGTTCTTC.

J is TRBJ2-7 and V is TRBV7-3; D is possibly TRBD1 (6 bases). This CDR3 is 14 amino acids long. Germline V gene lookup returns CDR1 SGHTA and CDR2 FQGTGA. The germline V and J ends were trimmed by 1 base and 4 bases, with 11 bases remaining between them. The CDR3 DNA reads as TGTGCCAGCAGCTTAAGTCCAGGGGCGTACGAGCAGTACTTC. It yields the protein CASSLSPGAYEQYF. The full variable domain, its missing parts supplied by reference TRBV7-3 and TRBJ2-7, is GAGVSQTPSNKVTEKGKYVELRCDPISGHTALYWYRQSLGQGPEFLIYFQGTGAADDSGLPNDRFFAVRPEGSVSTLKIQRTERGDSAVYLCASSLSPGAYEQYFGPGTRLTVT.

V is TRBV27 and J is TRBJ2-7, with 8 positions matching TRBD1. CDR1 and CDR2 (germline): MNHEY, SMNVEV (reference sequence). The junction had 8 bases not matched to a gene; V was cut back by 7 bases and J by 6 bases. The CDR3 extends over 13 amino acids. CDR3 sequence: CASTPPGGGEQYF. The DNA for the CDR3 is TGTGCCAGCACCCCCCCAGGGGGCGGCGAGCAGTACTTC.

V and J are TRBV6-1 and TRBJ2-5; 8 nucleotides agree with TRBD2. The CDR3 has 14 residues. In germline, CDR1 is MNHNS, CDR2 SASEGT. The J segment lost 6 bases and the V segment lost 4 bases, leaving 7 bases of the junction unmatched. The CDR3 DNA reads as TGTGCCAGCAGTGGGAGCGGGAGTCGACAGACCCAGTACTTC. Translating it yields CASSGSGSRQTQYF.

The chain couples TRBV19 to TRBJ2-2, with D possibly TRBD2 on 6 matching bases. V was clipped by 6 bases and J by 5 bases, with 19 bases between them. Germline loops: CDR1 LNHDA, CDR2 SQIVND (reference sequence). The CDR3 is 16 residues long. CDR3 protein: CASSLTRSLRTGELFF. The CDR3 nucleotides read TGTGCCAGTAGCCTGACTAGGAGTCTGAGAACCGGGGAGCTGTTTTTT.

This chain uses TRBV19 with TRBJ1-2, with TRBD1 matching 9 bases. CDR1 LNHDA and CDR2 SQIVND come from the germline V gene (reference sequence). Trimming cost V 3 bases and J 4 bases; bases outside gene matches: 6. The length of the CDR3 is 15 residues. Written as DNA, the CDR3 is TGTGCCAGTAGTATCCCGGGACAGGGAGGCTATGGCTACACCTTC. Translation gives CASSIPGQGGYGYTF.

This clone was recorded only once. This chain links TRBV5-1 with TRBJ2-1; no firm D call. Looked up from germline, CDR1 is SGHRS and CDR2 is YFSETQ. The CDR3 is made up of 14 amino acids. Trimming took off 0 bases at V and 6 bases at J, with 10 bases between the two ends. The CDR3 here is CASSLAIGGNEQFF. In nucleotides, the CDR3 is TGCGCCAGCAGCTTGGCAATTGGCGGCAATGAGCAGTTCTTC.

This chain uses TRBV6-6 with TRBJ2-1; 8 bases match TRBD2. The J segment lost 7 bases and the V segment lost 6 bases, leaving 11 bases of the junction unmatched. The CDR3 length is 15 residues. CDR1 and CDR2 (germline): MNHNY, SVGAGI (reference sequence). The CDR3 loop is CASRSTSGDGNEQFF. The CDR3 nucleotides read TGTGCCAGCAGGAGCACTAGCGGCGATGGAAATGAGCAGTTCTTC.

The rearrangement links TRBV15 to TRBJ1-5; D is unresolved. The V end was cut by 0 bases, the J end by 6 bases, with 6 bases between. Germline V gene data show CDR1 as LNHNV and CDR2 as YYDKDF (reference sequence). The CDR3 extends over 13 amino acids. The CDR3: CATSRDSVQPQHF. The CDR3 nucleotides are TGTGCCACCAGCAGAGATTCAGTTCAGCCCCAGCATTTT. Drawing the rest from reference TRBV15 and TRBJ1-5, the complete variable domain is DAMVIQNPRYQVTQFGKPVTLSCSQTLNHNVMYWYQQKSSQAPKLLFHYYDKDFNNEADTPDNFQSRRPNTSFCFLDIRSPGLGDTAMYLCATSRDSVQPQHFGDGTRLSIL.

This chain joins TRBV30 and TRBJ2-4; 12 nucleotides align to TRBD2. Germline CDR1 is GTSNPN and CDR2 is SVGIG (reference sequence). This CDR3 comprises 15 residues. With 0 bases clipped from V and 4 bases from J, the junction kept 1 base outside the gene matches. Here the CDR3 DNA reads TGTGCCTGGAGTGTACTAGCGGGAGGAAAAAACATTCAGTACTTC. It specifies CAWSVLAGGKNIQYF.

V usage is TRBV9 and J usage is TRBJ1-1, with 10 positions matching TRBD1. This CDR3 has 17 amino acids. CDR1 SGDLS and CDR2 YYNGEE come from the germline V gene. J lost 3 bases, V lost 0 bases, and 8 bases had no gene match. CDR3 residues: CASSVGDRGPWYTEAFF. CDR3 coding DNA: TGTGCCAGCAGCGTAGGTGACAGGGGGCCGTGGTACACTGAAGCTTTCTTT.

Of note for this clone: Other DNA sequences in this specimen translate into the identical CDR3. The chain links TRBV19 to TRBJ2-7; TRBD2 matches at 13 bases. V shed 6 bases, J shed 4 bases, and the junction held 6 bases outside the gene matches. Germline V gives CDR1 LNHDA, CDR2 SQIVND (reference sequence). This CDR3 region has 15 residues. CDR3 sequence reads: CASSPRTSGSYEQYF. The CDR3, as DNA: TGTGCCAGTAGCCCAAGGACTAGCGGGAGTTACGAGCAGTACTTC.

This CDR3 reads CASSPQRDTQYF. CDR3 nucleotide sequence: TGTGCCAGCAGCCCCCAGCGGGATACGCAGTATTTT. The rearrangement joins TRBV14 to TRBJ2-3, with D tentatively TRBD2 (5 bases). Germline V CDR1 and CDR2: SGHDN, FVKESK. The CDR3 has 12 amino acids. V shed 4 bases and J shed 6 bases, with 8 bases lying between them.

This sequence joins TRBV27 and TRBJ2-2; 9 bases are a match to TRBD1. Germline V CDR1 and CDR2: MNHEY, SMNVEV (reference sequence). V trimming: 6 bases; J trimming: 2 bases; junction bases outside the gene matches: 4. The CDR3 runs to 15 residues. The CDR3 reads CASRTGQGNTGELFF. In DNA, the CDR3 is TGTGCCAGCAGAACGGGACAGGGCAACACCGGGGAGCTGTTTTTT.